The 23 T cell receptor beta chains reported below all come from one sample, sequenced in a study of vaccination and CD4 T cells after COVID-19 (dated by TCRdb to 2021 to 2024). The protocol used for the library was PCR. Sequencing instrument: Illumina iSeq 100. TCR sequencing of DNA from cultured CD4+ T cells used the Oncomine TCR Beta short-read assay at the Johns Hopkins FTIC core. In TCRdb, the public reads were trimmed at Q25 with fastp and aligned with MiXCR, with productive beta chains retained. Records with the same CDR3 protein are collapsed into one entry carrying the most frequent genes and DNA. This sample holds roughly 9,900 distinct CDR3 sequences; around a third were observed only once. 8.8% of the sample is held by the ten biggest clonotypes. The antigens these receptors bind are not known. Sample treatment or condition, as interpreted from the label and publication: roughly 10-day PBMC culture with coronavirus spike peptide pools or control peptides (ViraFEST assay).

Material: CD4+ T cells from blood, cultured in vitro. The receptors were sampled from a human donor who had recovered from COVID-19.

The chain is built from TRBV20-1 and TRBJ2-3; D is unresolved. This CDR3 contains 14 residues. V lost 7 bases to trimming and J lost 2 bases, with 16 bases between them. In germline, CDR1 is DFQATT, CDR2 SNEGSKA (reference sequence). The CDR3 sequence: CSVSRLANTDTQYF. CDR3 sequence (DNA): TGCAGTGTAAGCCGCCTTGCCAACACAGATACGCAGTATTTT.

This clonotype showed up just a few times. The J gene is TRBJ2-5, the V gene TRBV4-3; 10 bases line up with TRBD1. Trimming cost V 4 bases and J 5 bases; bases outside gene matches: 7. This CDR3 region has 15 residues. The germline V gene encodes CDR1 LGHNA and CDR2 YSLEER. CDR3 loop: CASSPGTGVGETQYF. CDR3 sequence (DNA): TGCGCCAGCAGCCCGGGGACAGGGGTTGGGGAGACCCAGTACTTC.

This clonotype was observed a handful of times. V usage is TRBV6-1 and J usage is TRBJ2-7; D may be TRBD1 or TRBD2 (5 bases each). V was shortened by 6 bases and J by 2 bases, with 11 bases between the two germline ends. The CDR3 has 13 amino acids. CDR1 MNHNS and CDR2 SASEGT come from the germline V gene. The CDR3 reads CASRGTATYEQYF. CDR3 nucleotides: TGTGCCAGCAGGGGGACCGCAACCTACGAGCAGTACTTC.

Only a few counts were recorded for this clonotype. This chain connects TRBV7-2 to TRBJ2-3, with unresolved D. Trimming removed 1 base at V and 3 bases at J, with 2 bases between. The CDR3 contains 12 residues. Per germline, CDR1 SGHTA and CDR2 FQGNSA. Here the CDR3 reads CASSLDTDTQYF. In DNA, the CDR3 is TGTGCCAGCAGCTTAGATACAGATACGCAGTATTTT.

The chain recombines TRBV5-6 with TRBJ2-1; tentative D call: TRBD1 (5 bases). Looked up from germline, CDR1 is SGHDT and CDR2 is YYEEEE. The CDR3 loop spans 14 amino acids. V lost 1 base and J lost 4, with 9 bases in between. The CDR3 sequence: CASSLRTLYNEQFF. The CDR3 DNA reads TGTGCCAGCAGCTTGAGGACACTTTACAATGAGCAGTTCTTC.

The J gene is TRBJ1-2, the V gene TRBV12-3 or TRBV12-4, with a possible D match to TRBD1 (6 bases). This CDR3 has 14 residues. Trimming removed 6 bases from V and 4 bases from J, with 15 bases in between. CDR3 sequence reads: CASSLGGQGYGYTF. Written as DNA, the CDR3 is TGTGCCAGCAGCCTAGGGGGGCAGGGCTATGGCTACACCTTC.

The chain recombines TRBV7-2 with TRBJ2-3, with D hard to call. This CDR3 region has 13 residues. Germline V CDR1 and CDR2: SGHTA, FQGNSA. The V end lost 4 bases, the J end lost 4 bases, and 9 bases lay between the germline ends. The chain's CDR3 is CASSSLVADTQYF. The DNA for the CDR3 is TGTGCCAGCAGCTCTCTCGTTGCAGATACGCAGTATTTT.

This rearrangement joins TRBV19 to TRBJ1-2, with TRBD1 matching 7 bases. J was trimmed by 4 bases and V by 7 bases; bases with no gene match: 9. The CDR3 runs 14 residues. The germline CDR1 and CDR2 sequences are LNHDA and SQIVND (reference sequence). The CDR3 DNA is TGTGCCAGTAACCCAGAAGGGACAGTCTATGGCTACACCTTC. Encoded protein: CASNPEGTVYGYTF.

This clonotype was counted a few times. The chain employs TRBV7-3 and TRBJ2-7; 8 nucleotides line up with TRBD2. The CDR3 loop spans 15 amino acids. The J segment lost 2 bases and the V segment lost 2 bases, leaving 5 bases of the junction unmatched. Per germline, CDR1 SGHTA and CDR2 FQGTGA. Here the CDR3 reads CASSLQGGGPYEQYF. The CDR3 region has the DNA TGTGCCAGCAGCTTACAAGGCGGGGGGCCCTACGAGCAGTACTTC.

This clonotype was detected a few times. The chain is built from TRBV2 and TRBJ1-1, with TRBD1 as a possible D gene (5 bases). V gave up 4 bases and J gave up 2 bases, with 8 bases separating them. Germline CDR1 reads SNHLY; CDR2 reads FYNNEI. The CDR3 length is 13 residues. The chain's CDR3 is CASSGQYNTEAFF. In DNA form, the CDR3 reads TGTGCCAGCAGTGGACAGTATAACACTGAAGCTTTCTTT.

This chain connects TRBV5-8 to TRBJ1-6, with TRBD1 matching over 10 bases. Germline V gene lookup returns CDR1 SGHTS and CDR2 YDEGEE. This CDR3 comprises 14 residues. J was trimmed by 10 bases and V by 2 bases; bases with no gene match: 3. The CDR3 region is CASSFDRGRSPLHF. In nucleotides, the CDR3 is TGTGCCAGCAGCTTCGACAGGGGGCGATCACCCCTCCACTTT.

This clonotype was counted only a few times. The DNA of the CDR3 is TGTGCCACATCCCTCGAATCGACAGGGGTTGGTTCTGAAGCTTTCTTT. Translation gives CATSLESTGVGSEAFF. This chain connects TRBV10-3 to TRBJ1-1; 8 bases agree with TRBD1. Germline V CDR1 and CDR2: ENHRY, SYGVKD. V lost 10 bases to trimming and J lost 6 bases; unmatched junction nucleotides: 19. The CDR3 is 16 amino acids.

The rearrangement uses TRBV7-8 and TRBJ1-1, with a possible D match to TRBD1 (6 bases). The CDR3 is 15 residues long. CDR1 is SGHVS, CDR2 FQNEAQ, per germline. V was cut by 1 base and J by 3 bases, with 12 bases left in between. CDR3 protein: CASSLGGPEYTEAFF. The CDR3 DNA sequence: TGTGCCAGCAGCTTAGGGGGGCCGGAGTACACTGAAGCTTTCTTT.

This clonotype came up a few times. CDR3: CASTATGEKSPLHF. CDR3 DNA: TGTGCCAGCACGGCGACAGGGGAAAAAAGCCCCCTCCACTTT. The genes are TRBV6-1 and TRBJ1-6; 8 bases map to TRBD1. Germline assignment: CDR1 MNHNS and CDR2 SASEGT. The CDR3 runs to 14 residues. With V trimmed by 7 bases and J by 13 bases, 12 bases remained unmatched.

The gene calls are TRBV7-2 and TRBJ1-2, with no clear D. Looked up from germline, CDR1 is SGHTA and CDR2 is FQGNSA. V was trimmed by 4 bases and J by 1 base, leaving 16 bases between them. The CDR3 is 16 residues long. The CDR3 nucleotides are TGTGCCAGCAGCTCAGTTCCGCTCGACTATAACTATGGCTACACCTTC. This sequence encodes CASSSVPLDYNYGYTF.

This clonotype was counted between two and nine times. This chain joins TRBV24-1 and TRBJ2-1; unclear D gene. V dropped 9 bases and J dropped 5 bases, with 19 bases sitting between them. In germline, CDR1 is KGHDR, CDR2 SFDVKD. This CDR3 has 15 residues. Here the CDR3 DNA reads TGTGCCACCTCGCTGACCGCACAAGGGAACAATGAGCAGTTCTTC. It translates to CATSLTAQGNNEQFF.

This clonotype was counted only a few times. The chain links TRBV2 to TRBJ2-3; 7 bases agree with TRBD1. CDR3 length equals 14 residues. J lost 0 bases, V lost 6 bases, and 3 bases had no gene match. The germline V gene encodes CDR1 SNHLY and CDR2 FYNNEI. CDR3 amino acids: CASRVTGSTDTQYF. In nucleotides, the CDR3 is TGTGCCAGCAGGGTGACAGGGAGCACAGATACGCAGTATTTT.

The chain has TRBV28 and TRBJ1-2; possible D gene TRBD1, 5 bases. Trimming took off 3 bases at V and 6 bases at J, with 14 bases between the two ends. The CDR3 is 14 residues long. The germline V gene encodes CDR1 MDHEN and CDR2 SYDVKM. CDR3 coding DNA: TGTGCCAGCAGTTTCCCGTCACGAGGGGATGGCTACACCTTC. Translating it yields CASSFPSRGDGYTF.

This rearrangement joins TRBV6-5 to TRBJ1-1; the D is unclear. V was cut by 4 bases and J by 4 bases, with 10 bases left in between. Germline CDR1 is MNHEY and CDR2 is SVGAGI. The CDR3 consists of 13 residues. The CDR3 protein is CASSSGPGTEAFF. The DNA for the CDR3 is TGTGCCAGCAGTTCCGGACCGGGCACTGAAGCTTTCTTT.

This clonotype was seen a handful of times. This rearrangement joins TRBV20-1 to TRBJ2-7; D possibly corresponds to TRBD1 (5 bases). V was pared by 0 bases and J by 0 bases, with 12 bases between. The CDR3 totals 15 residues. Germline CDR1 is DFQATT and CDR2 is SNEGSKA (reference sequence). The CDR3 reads CSARDPAGHSYEQYF. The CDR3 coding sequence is TGCAGTGCTAGAGATCCGGCAGGGCACTCCTACGAGCAGTACTTC.

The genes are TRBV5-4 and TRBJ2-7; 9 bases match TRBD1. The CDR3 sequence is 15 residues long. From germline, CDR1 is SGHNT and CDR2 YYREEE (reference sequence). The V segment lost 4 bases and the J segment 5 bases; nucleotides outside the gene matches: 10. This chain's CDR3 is CASSETGTGFDEQYF. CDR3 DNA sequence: TGTGCCAGCAGCGAAACCGGGACAGGGTTCGACGAGCAGTACTTC.

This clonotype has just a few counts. The CDR3: CASSYGVTGGTEAFF. CDR3 DNA: TGTGCCAGCAGTTACGGAGTCACAGGGGGCACTGAAGCTTTCTTT. This sequence joins TRBV6-2 or TRBV6-3 and TRBJ1-1, with 8 bases lining up with TRBD1. CDR3 length equals 15 residues. Looked up from germline, CDR1 is MNHEY and CDR2 is SVGEGT. V was pared by 2 bases and J by 4 bases, with 6 bases of the junction left unmatched.

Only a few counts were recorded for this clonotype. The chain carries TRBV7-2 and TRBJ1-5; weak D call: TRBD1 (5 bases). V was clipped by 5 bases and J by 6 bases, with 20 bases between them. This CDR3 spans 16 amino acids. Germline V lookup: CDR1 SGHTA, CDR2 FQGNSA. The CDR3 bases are TGTGCCAGCAGCCCAACGACAGTACCGGGGGGTCAGCCCCAGCATTTT. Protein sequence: CASSPTTVPGGQPQHF.